What follows are 18 T cell receptor beta chains derived from one specimen sequenced in a study of T cell responses to AZD1222 COVID-19 vaccine. Sequencing was performed with immunoSEQ multiplex PCR; in TCRdb, only in-frame clones are kept and a portion is missing. This table holds 90,000 to 150,000 clones, around 88% found once. The input for sequencing was peripheral blood, taken 28 days after the second AZD1222 dose. Receptors originate from an adult who received the AZD1222 COVID-19 vaccine.

V and J are TRBV28 and TRBJ2-2; 8 nucleotides agree with TRBD1. Germline V gives CDR1 MDHEN, CDR2 SYDVKM. The CDR3 contains 16 residues. After removal of 2 bases from V and 6 bases from J, the junction contained 8 bases not matched to a gene. Here the CDR3 DNA reads TGTGCCAGCAGTTTAATAGCGAGGACAGGGCCCGGGGAGCTGTTTTTT. Amino acid sequence: CASSLIARTGPGELFF.

The V call is TRBV19, the J call TRBJ1-2, with D tentatively TRBD1 (6 bases). Per the germline V gene, CDR1 is LNHDA and CDR2 is SQIVND (reference sequence). The CDR3 is 12 residues long. Deletions cut 7 bases from V and 8 bases from J, with 14 bases between. CDR3 bases: TGTGCCAGTAAGAGGGGGGAGAACGGCTACACCTTC. As protein: CASKRGENGYTF.

The chain joins TRBV19 to TRBJ1-2, with D perhaps matching TRBD1 (5 bases). V was shortened by 8 bases and J by 4 bases, with 8 bases between the two germline ends. The CDR3 is made up of 11 amino acids. Germline V gives CDR1 LNHDA, CDR2 SQIVND (reference sequence). The DNA of the CDR3 is TGTGCCAGTTCGGGGGGCTATGGCTACACCTTC. This gives the protein CASSGGYGYTF.

The chain joins TRBV6-1 to TRBJ1-2; 9 bases line up with TRBD1. Germline V lookup: CDR1 MNHNS, CDR2 SASEGT. The CDR3 has 18 amino acids. J gave up 3 bases and V 6 bases, and 17 bases lay outside the gene matches. The CDR3 DNA reads as TGTGCCAGCAGAGAAAAGGGGACAGGGACGGTCTGGGACTATGGCTACACCTTC. Protein sequence: CASREKGTGTVWDYGYTF.

This chain joins TRBV6-1 and TRBJ1-2; D might be TRBD1 (5 bases). The CDR3 is 14 residues long. CDR1 is MNHNS, CDR2 SASEGT, per germline. The V and J ends lost 3 bases and 4 bases respectively, with 12 bases between them. Here the CDR3 reads CASSDYAGPYGYTF. The CDR3 DNA reads as TGTGCCAGCAGTGATTATGCGGGGCCCTATGGCTACACCTTC.

The V call is TRBV10-3, the J call TRBJ2-7, with a weak D call TRBD1 (5 bases). The CDR3 consists of 16 residues. With 8 bases removed from V and 4 bases from J, the gap between germline ends came to 24 bases. Germline CDR1 is ENHRY and CDR2 is SYGVKD. The CDR3 loop is CAIALSMGQGTYEQYF. The DNA of the CDR3 is TGTGCCATCGCCTTGAGCATGGGTCAGGGAACATACGAGCAGTACTTC.

V usage is TRBV11-3 and J usage is TRBJ2-7, with a weak D call TRBD1 (5 bases). The CDR3 is made up of 14 amino acids. Germline loops: CDR1 SGHNT, CDR2 YENEEA. The ends were cut back, 5 bases at V and 6 bases at J, with 17 bases in the middle. CDR3 sequence: CASSPTWGYSEQYF. As DNA, the CDR3 is TGTGCCAGCAGCCCCACGTGGGGCTATAGCGAGCAGTACTTC. The full variable domain, completed using reference TRBV11-3 and TRBJ2-7, is EAGVVQSPRYKIIEKKQPVAFWCNPISGHNTLYWYLQNLGQGPELLIRYENEEAVDDSQLPKDRFSAERLKGVDSTLKIQPAELGDSAVYLCASSPTWGYSEQYFGPGTRLTVT.

This sequence joins TRBV7-8 and TRBJ2-4, with TRBD2 identical over 10 bases. Germline V CDR1 and CDR2: SGHVS, FQNEAQ. Losses at the gene ends were 1 base for V and 5 bases for J; bases not matched to a gene: 8. CDR3 length equals 17 residues. CDR3 residues: CASSLGSGGTIQNIQYF. CDR3 bases: TGTGCCAGCAGCTTAGGTAGCGGGGGGACTATTCAAAACATTCAGTACTTC.

This chain uses TRBV5-1 with TRBJ2-7; unclear D gene. Looked up from germline, CDR1 is SGHRS and CDR2 is YFSETQ. Trimming shortened V by 0 bases and J by 6 bases, and 13 bases separated the two germline ends. This CDR3 contains 14 residues. CDR3 in DNA: TGCGCCAGCAGCTTGGATCTTGCGGCGAGCGAGCAGTACTTC. Residues: CASSLDLAASEQYF.

This clone was picked up one time. The chain carries TRBV7-3 and TRBJ1-2, with no clear D. The V and J ends lost 6 bases and 6 bases respectively, with 17 bases between them. The CDR3 is 14 residues long. Germline V lookup: CDR1 SGHTA, CDR2 FQGTGA. The CDR3 DNA is TGTGCCAGCAGTCCTCCGGGAGTGATCGATGGCTACACCTTC. It codes for CASSPPGVIDGYTF. Complete variable domain (other parts from reference TRBV7-3 and TRBJ1-2): GAGVSQTPSNKVTEKGKYVELRCDPISGHTALYWYRQSLGQGPEFLIYFQGTGAADDSGLPNDRFFAVRPEGSVSTLKIQRTERGDSAVYLCASSPPGVIDGYTFGSGTRLTVV.

Only a few counts were recorded for this clone. The gene calls are TRBV5-1 and TRBJ2-2; 10 bases match TRBD1. The V and J ends lost 3 bases and 13 bases, in that order; junction bases with no gene match: 9. This CDR3 comprises 14 residues. The germline V gene has CDR1 SGHRS and CDR2 YFSETQ. The CDR3: CASSSVGQGSGLFF. The DNA of the CDR3 is TGCGCCAGCAGCTCCGTGGGACAGGGGAGTGGGCTGTTTTTT. Looking up the rest from reference TRBV5-1 and TRBJ2-2 gives the full variable domain: KAGVTQTPRYLIKTRGQQVTLSCSPISGHRSVSWYQQTPGQGLQFLFEYFSETQRNKGNFPGRFSGRQFSNSRSEMNVSTLELGDSALYLCASSSVGQGSGLFFGEGSRLTVL.

The chain couples TRBV27 to TRBJ2-5; TRBD2 matches at 11 bases. The CDR3 runs to 16 residues. The V segment lost 6 bases and the J segment 0 bases; nucleotides outside the gene matches: 6. Looked up from germline, CDR1 is MNHEY and CDR2 is SMNVEV (reference sequence). The CDR3 nucleotides read TGTGCCAGCAGGTCCCTAGCGGGGGGCAACCAAGAGACCCAGTACTTC. Protein: CASRSLAGGNQETQYF.

The chain links TRBV5-1 to TRBJ2-3, with D tentatively TRBD2 (6 bases). Trimming left V 4 bases short and J 0 bases short, with 6 bases between. The germline V gene has CDR1 SGHRS and CDR2 YFSETQ. This CDR3 is built from 13 residues. DNA for the CDR3: TGCGCCAGCAGCGGGACTAGCACAGATACGCAGTATTTT. This encodes CASSGTSTDTQYF.

V is TRBV18 and J is TRBJ1-5, with unresolved D. Germline CDR1 and CDR2: KGHSH and LQKENI. Trimming took 3 bases from V and 3 from J, leaving 12 bases between them. The CDR3 sequence is 15 residues long. DNA for the CDR3: TGTGCCAGCTCACCGGCGGCGCATCCCAATCAGCCCCAGCATTTT. It yields the protein CASSPAAHPNQPQHF.

CDR3 in DNA: TGTGCCAGCCTTCGGACAGGGGCGGGGGCCAACGTCCTGACTTTC. Translating gives CASLRTGAGANVLTF. This chain uses TRBV19 with TRBJ2-6, with 9 bases aligning to TRBD1. This CDR3 is 15 amino acids long. V trimming: 9 bases; J trimming: 4 bases; junction bases outside the gene matches: 7. Per the germline V gene, CDR1 is LNHDA and CDR2 is SQIVND (reference sequence).

This clone is a singleton in its sample. The chain uses TRBV7-8 and TRBJ2-7; TRBD1 matches 7 bases. The germline CDR1 and CDR2 sequences are SGHVS and FQNEAQ. The ends lost 2 bases at V and 0 bases at J; junction bases unmatched: 4. CDR3 size: 15 residues. The CDR3 sequence: CASSLSQGVSYEQYF. Here the CDR3 DNA reads TGTGCCAGCAGCTTATCGCAGGGGGTCTCCTACGAGCAGTACTTC.

This clone was counted once. The V and J genes are TRBV4-3 and TRBJ1-4; weak D call: TRBD1 (5 bases). The germline V gene encodes CDR1 LGHNA and CDR2 YSLEER. The CDR3 length is 15 residues. The germline V and J ends were trimmed by 4 bases and 6 bases, with 15 bases remaining between them. The CDR3 region is CASSPSGGRDEKLFF. The CDR3 region has the DNA TGCGCCAGCAGCCCTAGTGGGGGAAGGGATGAAAAACTGTTTTTT.

The CDR3 here is CASSLVGSGRETQYF. Written as DNA, the CDR3 is TGTGCCAGCAGCTTAGTGGGTAGCGGGAGGGAGACCCAGTACTTC. The chain joins TRBV7-2 to TRBJ2-5; 10 nucleotides match TRBD2. CDR3 length: 15 amino acids. Germline values: CDR1 SGHTA, CDR2 FQGNSA. V gave up 1 base and J gave up 5 bases; unmatched junction bases: 4.